This T cell receptor beta chain was sequenced for a study of CD8+ T cells in alopecia areata. Study-wide context: Twice a day, 5 to 10 mg of oral tofacitinib was administered to treated patients. Study-level results: Only one nonresponder was present, which leaves the link between baseline CD8+ expansion and response uncertain. Researchers reported that TCR sharing among patients proved less clear than in mice, possibly HLA-linked.

Following RNA extraction, reverse transcription yielded cDNA that acted as the sequencing template. Clones were read by immunoSEQ multiplex PCR, and TCRdb kept only the in-frame ones, dropping some. The data show about 270,000 clones, roughly 63% seen once. Trimming at V came to 0 bases and at J to 5 bases, leaving 3 bases not matched to a gene. Germline values: CDR1 LNHDA, CDR2 SQIVND (reference sequence). The CDR3 covers 14 residues. Documented treatment: oral pan-JAK inhibitor, 5-10 mg twice daily. Comments on this clone: Antigen unknown.

The starting material was CD4+ T cells sorted from blood, obtained around week 54, from a patient treated with tofacitinib. This chain links TRBV19 with TRBJ2-5; 7 bases line up with TRBD2. This receptor was identified in a human donor with alopecia areata. The CDR3 loop is CASSIDRGGETQYF. DNA for the CDR3: TGTGCCAGTAGTATAGATCGGGGAGGGGAGACCCAGTACTTC.